The following is a T cell receptor (beta chain) sequence with its context. Antigen unknown. The authors incorporated unique molecular identifiers into the TCR beta cDNA libraries. A single record per CDR3 protein comes from TCRdb applying MiXCR to the PCR reads. The sample yields approximately 440,000 distinct CDR3 sequences, 40% to 55% seen once. The data stem from a study of post-analysis software for immune sequencing data. On the study more broadly: The courses of disease that were included comprised relapsing-remitting, secondary progressive and progressive-relapsing multiple sclerosis. Study findings and constraints: Those samples that were prepared in the same batch co-clustered strongly by F measure. Elevated frequency relative to controls characterized roughly five TRBV segments in patients, TRBV5-6, TRBV5-1 and TRBV20-1 among them. Normalized Chao1 diversity was significantly lower in multiple sclerosis patients than in controls.

The CDR3 spans 13 residues. Trimming shortened V by 5 bases and J by 7 bases, and 14 bases separated the two germline ends. Germline loops: CDR1 MDHEN, CDR2 SYDVKM. The sample taken for sequencing was blood. V and J are TRBV28 and TRBJ1-1; D perhaps matches TRBD1 (6 bases). The origin of this receptor is a girl aged 5 to 17 with multiple sclerosis. The CDR3 region is CASSQQGTREAFF. CDR3 DNA: TGTGCCAGCAGTCAACAGGGTACCCGTGAAGCTTTCTTT.